This TCR beta chain comes out of a study of blood T cell repertoires in COVID-19. Study context: Sites in the United States, Italy and Spain provided acute and convalescent COVID-19 samples. In each case, the material was cDNA or gDNA derived from T cells, B-cell-depleted T cells, or PBMCs.

Germline CDR1 is LNHDA and CDR2 is SQIVND (reference sequence). The CDR3 contains 14 residues. Trimming took off 0 bases at V and 3 bases at J, with 7 bases between the two ends. In the source study's methods: Nucleated cell counts were estimated from reference gene primer amplification. Generated by immunoSEQ multiplex PCR, the TCRdb table keeps only in-frame clones and is missing some. D and trimming come from the DNA, and the V and J calls and clone size come from that table. The data hold roughly 110,000 clones, with roughly four fifths observed a single time. The sequence was collected from an older woman with acute or convalescent COVID-19. V usage is TRBV19 and J usage is TRBJ2-3; tentative D call: TRBD1 (5 bases). Sequences were obtained from peripheral blood. The CDR3 nucleotides read TGTGCCAGTAGTATAGACAGGGATACAGATACGCAGTATTTT. Amino acid sequence: CASSIDRDTDTQYF.